The 30 T cell receptor beta chains presented below share a single source sample, sequenced in a study of T cells of healthy individuals. MiXCR, applied by TCRdb to the 5' RACE reads, yields one record per CDR3 protein. The profile covers about 96,000 distinct CDR3 sequences, with 17% appearing a single time and roughly 6.1% taken by the ten largest. These receptors were obtained from a human donor in good health.

The sample holds many counts of this clonotype. The chain combines TRBV15 with TRBJ1-6; D is perhaps TRBD1 (5 bases). V lost 0 bases and J lost 14, with 14 bases in between. The CDR3 spans 14 residues. Germline CDR1 is LNHNV and CDR2 is YYDKDF (reference sequence). The CDR3: CATSRDSAGSTLHF. The CDR3 DNA reads as TGTGCCACCAGCAGAGATTCGGCAGGGAGTACCCTCCACTTT.

The V and J genes are TRBV6-6 and TRBJ2-7; D uncertain. This CDR3 contains 14 residues. CDR1 and CDR2 (germline): MNHNY, SVGAGI (reference sequence). With 3 bases removed from V and 2 bases from J, the gap between germline ends came to 11 bases. The CDR3 bases are TGTGCCAGCAGTTATTCTGCAGCTGCCTACGAGCAGTACTTC. Translation: CASSYSAAAYEQYF.

The CDR3 is CASSVLKENTEAFF. Here the CDR3 DNA reads TGTGCCAGCAGCGTATTGAAGGAGAACACTGAAGCTTTCTTT. The genes are TRBV9 and TRBJ1-1; D call uncertain. Germline CDR1 and CDR2: SGDLS and YYNGEE. The CDR3 has 14 amino acids. The V and J ends lost 1 base and 1 base respectively, with 8 bases between them.

The CDR3 spells CASSLYSRGRGQPQHF. The CDR3 DNA follows: TGTGCCAGCAGTTTATACTCCAGGGGAAGAGGTCAGCCCCAGCATTTT. V usage is TRBV28 and J usage is TRBJ1-5, with D perhaps TRBD1 (6 bases). This CDR3 contains 16 residues. Germline values: CDR1 MDHEN, CDR2 SYDVKM. Trimming pared 1 base from V and 6 bases from J, leaving 16 bases between.

This clonotype occurred many times. The rearrangement uses TRBV4-3 and TRBJ2-3, with 12 bases that match TRBD2. Germline V gives CDR1 LGHNA, CDR2 YSLEER. Trimming removed 3 bases from V and 3 bases from J; junction bases left unmatched: 4. The CDR3 has 16 amino acids. This chain's CDR3 is CASSQGLAGGTDTQYF. CDR3 DNA sequence: TGCGCCAGCAGCCAGGGTCTAGCGGGAGGGACAGATACGCAGTATTTT.

The CDR3 DNA follows: TGCAGTGCTAGAGTAACTGCGAACACCGGGGAGCTGTTTTTT. Its protein product is CSARVTANTGELFF. The chain is built from TRBV20-1 and TRBJ2-2, with D uncertain. CDR3 size: 14 residues. Germline loops: CDR1 DFQATT, CDR2 SNEGSKA (reference sequence). Trimming took off 1 base at V and 0 bases at J, with 6 bases between the two ends.

This clonotype was recorded many times. The rearrangement joins TRBV29-1 to TRBJ1-1, with TRBD1 as a possible D gene (5 bases). The germline CDR1 and CDR2 sequences are SQVTM and ANQGSEA. The CDR3 runs 12 residues. Deletions cut 6 bases from V and 6 bases from J, with 14 bases between. The chain's CDR3 is CSVEGPLAEAFF. The CDR3 DNA is TGCAGCGTAGAGGGACCCCTGGCTGAAGCTTTCTTT.

This chain uses TRBV28 with TRBJ2-3; TRBD1 might be the D (6 bases). The CDR3 has 15 residues. With 3 bases removed from V and 0 bases from J, the gap between germline ends came to 10 bases. Looked up from germline, CDR1 is MDHEN and CDR2 is SYDVKM. As DNA, the CDR3 is TGTGCCAGCAGTTTGTTAGGGGGTAGCACAGATACGCAGTATTTT. This gives the protein CASSLLGGSTDTQYF.

At least ten counts were recorded for this clonotype. The CDR3 sequence: CASSLTSGTYNEQFF. CDR3 sequence (DNA): TGTGCCAGCAGCCTGACTAGCGGGACCTACAATGAGCAGTTCTTC. This chain connects TRBV6-2 or TRBV6-3 to TRBJ2-1; 11 bases are a match to TRBD2. The V gene's germline CDR1 is MNHEY and CDR2 SVGEGT. The CDR3 loop spans 15 amino acids. Trimming cost V 6 bases and J 2 bases; bases outside gene matches: 3.

This clonotype was picked up a small number of times. This chain links TRBV6-5 with TRBJ1-3, with D tentatively TRBD1 (6 bases). Germline V gene data show CDR1 as MNHEY and CDR2 as SVGAGI. V lost 2 bases and J lost 1, with 6 bases in between. The CDR3 contains 14 residues. CDR3 residues: CASSYGTSGNTIYF. The CDR3 DNA sequence: TGTGCCAGCAGTTACGGGACATCTGGAAACACCATATATTTT.

This clonotype appeared a few times. The CDR3 DNA follows: TGTGCCAGCAGTTACTCGATGGGAGCGAACACCGGGGAGCTGTTTTTT. Translating it yields CASSYSMGANTGELFF. The genes are TRBV6-5 and TRBJ2-2; maybe TRBD2 (5 bases). The V and J ends lost 0 bases and 0 bases respectively, with 8 bases between them. Germline assignment: CDR1 MNHEY and CDR2 SVGAGI. This CDR3 spans 16 amino acids.

The chain couples TRBV15 to TRBJ2-4, with no clear D. The CDR3 is made up of 15 amino acids. The germline V gene encodes CDR1 LNHNV and CDR2 YYDKDF (reference sequence). Trimming stripped 1 base from V and 0 bases from J, with 7 bases between. The CDR3 nucleotides read TGTGCCACCAGCAGAGCCGTTATAGCCAAAAACATTCAGTACTTC. Translation gives CATSRAVIAKNIQYF.

This clonotype was observed many times. V and J are TRBV7-3 and TRBJ2-3; 7 bases map to TRBD1. The germline gives CDR1 SGHTA, CDR2 FQGTGA. V trimming: 5 bases; J trimming: 0 bases; junction bases outside the gene matches: 2. The CDR3 spans 14 residues. CDR3 coding DNA: TGTGCCAGCAGCCAGACAGGGAGCACAGATACGCAGTATTTT. This gives the protein CASSQTGSTDTQYF.

The chain carries TRBV5-1 and TRBJ1-3; D might be TRBD1 (5 bases). V lost 2 bases and J 4 bases, leaving 10 bases between the germline ends. The CDR3 extends over 14 amino acids. The V gene's germline CDR1 is SGHRS and CDR2 YFSETQ. The CDR3 protein is CASSLTGSGNTIYF. The CDR3 DNA reads as TGCGCCAGCAGCTTAACAGGTTCCGGAAACACCATATATTTT.

The chain joins TRBV28 to TRBJ2-1; D unclear. The germline gives CDR1 MDHEN, CDR2 SYDVKM. Trimming left V 4 bases short and J 4 bases short, with 5 bases between. The length of the CDR3 is 12 residues. Written as DNA, the CDR3 is TGTGCCAGCAGTTCTCCGTACAATGAGCAGTTCTTC. Residues: CASSSPYNEQFF.

The chain couples TRBV10-2 to TRBJ2-7; a weak D match, TRBD2 (6 bases). The CDR3 is 15 amino acids. Trimming cost V 3 bases and J 5 bases, with 17 bases left between them. Germline CDR1 and CDR2: WSHSY and SAAADI. The CDR3 region is CASSDPEGFWHEQYF. The CDR3 region has the DNA TGCGCCAGCAGTGACCCGGAGGGTTTCTGGCACGAGCAGTACTTC.

The rearrangement links TRBV2 to TRBJ2-3; 9 bases align to TRBD1. V lost 6 bases to trimming and J lost 5 bases; unmatched junction nucleotides: 6. Germline CDR1 is SNHLY and CDR2 is FYNNEI. The CDR3 extends over 14 amino acids. The chain's CDR3 is CASSRDRAVDTQYF. Here the CDR3 DNA reads TGTGCCAGCAGCCGGGACAGGGCAGTAGATACGCAGTATTTT.

The chain is built from TRBV6-2 or TRBV6-3 and TRBJ2-5; 9 bases line up with TRBD1. The V gene's germline CDR1 is MNHEY and CDR2 SVGEGT. After removal of 4 bases from V and 4 bases from J, the junction contained 13 bases not matched to a gene. This CDR3 has 17 amino acids. This chain's CDR3 is CASSSPIGQGFSETQYF. CDR3 DNA sequence: TGTGCCAGCAGTTCTCCCATTGGACAGGGGTTTTCAGAGACCCAGTACTTC.

This clonotype was counted only a few times. The chain couples TRBV9 to TRBJ1-1; 7 bases align to TRBD1. The ends lost 3 bases at V and 4 bases at J; junction bases unmatched: 3. CDR1 and CDR2 from the germline V gene are SGDLS and YYNGEE. The CDR3 has 13 residues. CDR3 sequence (DNA): TGTGCCAGCAGCGACAGGGGAGGCACTGAAGCTTTCTTT. This codes for CASSDRGGTEAFF.

A few counts support this clonotype. CDR3 nucleotides: TGTGCCAGCAGCGTAGACCTGAGGGAGCAGTACTTC. Translated: CASSVDLREQYF. The chain recombines TRBV9 with TRBJ2-7; D gene uncertain. The ends were cut back, 0 bases at V and 7 bases at J, with 8 bases in the middle. Germline V gene lookup returns CDR1 SGDLS and CDR2 YYNGEE. The CDR3 covers 12 residues.

This clonotype was seen only a few times. The gene calls are TRBV5-6 and TRBJ2-1; D gene unclear. Germline V CDR1 and CDR2: SGHDT, YYEEEE. Trimming took 2 bases from V and 4 from J, leaving 7 bases between them. There are 13 residues in the CDR3. CDR3 amino acids: CASSFAPYNEQFF. CDR3 nucleotide sequence: TGTGCCAGCAGCTTTGCCCCGTACAATGAGCAGTTCTTC.

The V gene is TRBV30, the J gene TRBJ2-5, with 9 positions matching TRBD1. Germline V CDR1 and CDR2: GTSNPN, SVGIG (reference sequence). This CDR3 is built from 13 residues. J was trimmed by 2 bases and V by 3 bases; bases with no gene match: 1. The DNA for the CDR3 is TGTGCCTGGAGGGGGACAGGGCAAGAGACCCAGTACTTC. Translated: CAWRGTGQETQYF.

The CDR3 region is CATSRAIGNQPQHF. CDR3 coding DNA: TGTGCCACCAGCAGAGCAATTGGCAATCAGCCCCAGCATTTT. The chain recombines TRBV15 with TRBJ1-5; no definite D call. V shed 1 base and J shed 2 bases, with 6 bases lying between them. This CDR3 region has 14 residues. The germline CDR1 and CDR2 sequences are LNHNV and YYDKDF (reference sequence).

V gene TRBV6-5 combines with J gene TRBJ2-7; TRBD2 might be the D (6 bases). The V end lost 7 bases, the J end lost 6 bases, and 10 bases lay between the germline ends. Germline-derived CDR1 and CDR2 are MNHEY and SVGAGI. The CDR3 contains 11 residues. This CDR3 reads CASNSGGEQYF. The CDR3 DNA reads TGTGCCAGCAATTCCGGGGGCGAGCAGTACTTC.

V usage is TRBV20-1 and J usage is TRBJ2-7; possibly TRBD2 for D (5 bases). This CDR3 has 12 amino acids. Germline V gene data show CDR1 as DFQATT and CDR2 as SNEGSKA (reference sequence). The ends were cut back, 3 bases at V and 1 base at J, with 7 bases in the middle. CDR3 residues: CSARRASYEQYF. As DNA, the CDR3 is TGCAGTGCTAGGAGGGCTTCCTACGAGCAGTACTTC.

J is TRBJ1-1 and V is TRBV7-9; D is ambiguous. The CDR3 consists of 13 residues. CDR1 is SEHNR, CDR2 FQNEAQ, per germline (reference sequence). V lost 2 bases and J 0 bases, leaving 4 bases between the germline ends. In nucleotides, the CDR3 is TGTGCCAGCAGCTTACAACTGAACACTGAAGCTTTCTTT. Residues: CASSLQLNTEAFF. The full variable domain, with the rest looked up from reference TRBV7-9 and TRBJ1-1, is DTGVSQNPRHKITKRGQNVTFRCDPISEHNRLYWYRQTLGQGPEFLTYFQNEAQLEKSRLLSDRFSAERPKGSFSTLEIQRTEQGDSAMYLCASSLQLNTEAFFGQGTRLTVV.

This clonotype was counted a few times. The J gene is TRBJ2-1, the V gene TRBV4-1, with D perhaps TRBD1 (5 bases). CDR3 length: 14 amino acids. V dropped 2 bases and J dropped 0 bases, with 5 bases sitting between them. Germline V gives CDR1 MGHRA, CDR2 YSYEKL. The CDR3 DNA follows: TGCGCCAGCAGCCAAACAGGCTCCTACAATGAGCAGTTCTTC. Translation: CASSQTGSYNEQFF.

This chain uses TRBV6-2 or TRBV6-3 with TRBJ1-5; 8 bases agree with TRBD1. CDR1 is MNHEY and CDR2 is SVGEGT in the germline V gene. The trim removed 6 bases at V and 7 bases at J, leaving 11 bases unmatched. The CDR3 is made up of 15 amino acids. The CDR3 spells CASRIGQGIGQPQHF. CDR3 nucleotides: TGTGCCAGCAGGATTGGACAGGGCATCGGCCAGCCCCAGCATTTT.

Points on this clonotype: A much larger clone differs by one base, so this may be a read error. The genes are TRBV5-1 and TRBJ2-5; unclear D gene. This CDR3 contains 14 residues. CDR1 is SGHRS and CDR2 is YFSETQ in the germline V gene. The CDR3: CSSTPGSTQETQYF. In DNA form, the CDR3 reads TGCTCCAGCACACCGGGTAGTACACAAGAGACCCAGTACTTC.

J is TRBJ1-1 and V is TRBV5-5; D not certain. The CDR3 covers 13 residues. Germline assignment: CDR1 SGHKS and CDR2 YYEKEE (reference sequence). The germline V and J ends were trimmed by 6 bases and 1 base, with 10 bases remaining between them. The CDR3 region has the DNA TGTGCCAGCACTCCAGGTCCGAACACTGAAGCTTTCTTT. It specifies CASTPGPNTEAFF.